The 9 T cell receptor beta chains below were found in one sample sequenced in a study of CD8 T cells in ankylosing spondylitis. One entry per CDR3 protein, called by TCRdb with MiXCR from the 5' RACE reads. The sample holds a few hundred thousand distinct CDR3 sequences, roughly 20% seen once. What was sequenced was blood, either unsorted or a sorted T cell fraction (not recorded which). The receptors shown here come from a female donor with ankylosing spondylitis or in good health (not recorded which).

The chain couples TRBV5-1 to TRBJ2-2; D is uncertain. The V gene lost 0 bases and the J gene lost 0 bases, with 9 bases spanning the gap. The CDR3 length is 16 residues. Germline V lookup: CDR1 SGHRS, CDR2 YFSETQ. The CDR3 region has the DNA TGCGCCAGCAGCTTGGCCCGACGCGCGAACACCGGGGAGCTGTTTTTT. Its translation: CASSLARRANTGELFF.

In its sample, this clonotype was seen a few times. The CDR3 region has the DNA TGTGCCAGTAGTAAGCGGGCGTCAGGCGGCGAGCAGTACTTC. Residues: CASSKRASGGEQYF. This chain joins TRBV19 and TRBJ2-7; D might be TRBD2 (6 bases). CDR3 length: 14 amino acids. Trimming took 4 bases from V and 6 from J, leaving 16 bases between them. The V gene's germline CDR1 is LNHDA and CDR2 SQIVND (reference sequence).

This clonotype has more than one count but fewer than ten. The gene calls are TRBV5-6 and TRBJ2-3; D unresolved. Germline V gene lookup returns CDR1 SGHDT and CDR2 YYEEEE. The V and J ends lost 0 bases and 0 bases respectively, with 11 bases between them. This CDR3 has 16 amino acids. The CDR3 is CASSLVVSISTDTQYF. The DNA of the CDR3 is TGTGCCAGCAGCTTGGTTGTGTCGATTAGCACAGATACGCAGTATTTT.

The V gene is TRBV11-1, the J gene TRBJ2-1; perhaps TRBD1 as D (5 bases). V lost 0 bases and J lost 0, with 15 bases in between. The CDR3 sequence is 18 residues long. Germline V lookup: CDR1 SGHAT, CDR2 FQDESV (reference sequence). The CDR3 sequence: CASSLALGVWSSYNEQFF. CDR3 DNA sequence: TGTGCCAGCAGCTTAGCGCTAGGGGTTTGGAGCTCCTACAATGAGCAGTTCTTC.

Ten or more counts support this clonotype. V gene TRBV7-8 combines with J gene TRBJ1-1; a possible D gene is TRBD1 (5 bases). This CDR3 is 12 amino acids long. Germline assignment: CDR1 SGHVS and CDR2 FQNEAQ. Between the trimmed V and J ends, which lost 2 bases and 8 bases, there was a span of 9 bases. CDR3 sequence: CASSLSRQEAFF. CDR3 nucleotides: TGTGCCAGCAGCTTAAGTCGACAGGAAGCTTTCTTT.

This clonotype was counted a few times. CDR3 residues: CASSSLGDYEQYF. The CDR3 coding sequence is TGTGCCAGCAGCTCTCTGGGGGACTACGAGCAGTACTTC. The chain uses TRBV7-9 and TRBJ2-7; tentatively, D is TRBD1 or TRBD2 (5 bases each). Germline values: CDR1 SEHNR, CDR2 FQNEAQ (reference sequence). This CDR3 is built from 13 residues. Deletions cut 4 bases from V and 3 bases from J, with 10 bases between. The whole variable domain, remainder taken from reference TRBV7-9 and TRBJ2-7, is DTGVSQNPRHKITKRGQNVTFRCDPISEHNRLYWYRQTLGQGPEFLTYFQNEAQLEKSRLLSDRFSAERPKGSFSTLEIQRTEQGDSAMYLCASSSLGDYEQYFGPGTRLTVT.

In this sample, this clonotype turned up a few times. The chain combines TRBV5-1 with TRBJ2-1, with 10 bases matching TRBD2. V was clipped by 0 bases and J by 3 bases; unmatched bases: 6. CDR1 is SGHRS, CDR2 YFSETQ, per germline. The CDR3 is made up of 17 amino acids. CDR3 protein: CASSLATAGGGYNEQFF. The CDR3 DNA reads TGCGCCAGCAGCTTGGCCACAGCGGGAGGGGGCTACAATGAGCAGTTCTTC.

The table lists this clonotype with a few counts. The chain is built from TRBV20-1 and TRBJ2-1, with no clear D. The CDR3 sequence is 14 residues long. Per germline, CDR1 DFQATT and CDR2 SNEGSKA (reference sequence). V was clipped by 5 bases and J by 5 bases, with 16 bases between them. The CDR3 DNA reads as TGCAGTGCTTTCCGGACCTCTTCCAACAATGAGCAGTTCTTC. This sequence encodes CSAFRTSSNNEQFF.

This clonotype was observed a handful of times. V gene TRBV7-9 combines with J gene TRBJ2-7; 7 nucleotides agree with TRBD2. There are 16 residues in the CDR3. After removal of 2 bases from V and 3 bases from J, the junction contained 10 bases not matched to a gene. CDR1 is SEHNR, CDR2 FQNEAQ, per germline (reference sequence). CDR3 bases: TGTGCCAGCAGCTTACCCCGGGCTAGCGGTTACTACGAGCAGTACTTC. Translating it yields CASSLPRASGYYEQYF. The full variable domain, completed using reference TRBV7-9 and TRBJ2-7, is DTGVSQNPRHKITKRGQNVTFRCDPISEHNRLYWYRQTLGQGPEFLTYFQNEAQLEKSRLLSDRFSAERPKGSFSTLEIQRTEQGDSAMYLCASSLPRASGYYEQYFGPGTRLTVT.